The 27 T cell receptor beta chains given below trace back to one sample, sequenced in a study of blood T cell repertoires in COVID-19. Clones were read by immunoSEQ multiplex PCR, and TCRdb kept only the in-frame ones, dropping some. The sample lists hundreds of thousands of clones, 65% to 90% occurring once. The sequencing sample was made of PBMCs or T cells enriched from blood (not recorded which). Receptors originate from a woman aged 45-65 years with acute COVID-19.

The CDR3 is CASSPRPGGNNEQFF. CDR3 DNA sequence: TGTGCCAGCAGCCCCAGGCCAGGGGGTAACAATGAGCAGTTCTTC. J is TRBJ2-1 and V is TRBV7-8; 7 bases are shared with TRBD1. The CDR3 sequence is 15 residues long. The trim removed 5 bases at V and 5 bases at J, leaving 9 bases unmatched. The V gene's germline CDR1 is SGHVS and CDR2 FQNEAQ.

The chain links TRBV29-1 to TRBJ2-7, with 8 bases lining up with TRBD2. J was trimmed by 2 bases and V by 6 bases; bases with no gene match: 15. CDR3 length equals 16 residues. CDR1 and CDR2 (germline): SQVTM, ANQGSEA. CDR3 in DNA: TGCAGCGTCGTTTCCCGGGGGGGCCTAGGGCCCTACGAGCAGTACTTC. It is translated as CSVVSRGGLGPYEQYF.

This clone has a single count. The J gene is TRBJ2-7, the V gene TRBV5-1, with D hard to call. Germline V CDR1 and CDR2: SGHRS, YFSETQ. V lost 4 bases, J lost 3 bases, and 8 bases lay in between. This CDR3 region has 12 residues. For the CDR3, the DNA is TGCGCCAGCAGCGGTGACATCTACGAGCAGTACTTC. Translation: CASSGDIYEQYF.

CDR3 coding DNA: TGTGCCAGCAGTGGCAGGGGTACGAGTTTTTTCCAGCATTTT. Its protein product is CASSGRGTSFFQHF. V and J are TRBV6-6 and TRBJ1-5, with TRBD1 as a possible D gene (6 bases). The V gene's germline CDR1 is MNHNY and CDR2 SVGAGI (reference sequence). V was cut by 5 bases and J by 12 bases, with 20 bases left in between. This CDR3 has 14 residues.

The chain is built from TRBV12-3 or TRBV12-4 and TRBJ1-2, with 9 bases identical to TRBD1. The CDR3 extends over 13 amino acids. V dropped 5 bases and J dropped 7; count of bases not matched to a gene: 5. CDR3 sequence reads: CASSTGTGFGYTF. Written as DNA, the CDR3 is TGTGCCAGCAGTACCGGGACAGGGTTTGGCTACACCTTC.

This clone has a handful of counts. The chain recombines TRBV7-3 with TRBJ2-1, with TRBD2 matching over 8 bases. CDR1 SGHTA and CDR2 FQGTGA come from the germline V gene. The CDR3 runs 15 residues. The V gene end was trimmed by 5 bases and the J gene end by 7 bases; junction bases not matched to a gene: 10. The CDR3 here is CASSPLGLAENEQFF. The CDR3 nucleotides are TGTGCCAGCAGCCCCCTAGGACTAGCTGAGAATGAGCAGTTCTTC.

The chain's CDR3 is CASSVGAGGFETQYF. Written as DNA, the CDR3 is TGTGCCAGCAGCGTAGGAGCGGGGGGGTTTGAGACCCAGTACTTC. V and J are TRBV9 and TRBJ2-5; 10 positions match TRBD2. Looked up from germline, CDR1 is SGDLS and CDR2 is YYNGEE. This CDR3 has 15 amino acids. J gave up 5 bases and V 0 bases, and 4 bases lay outside the gene matches.

The V call is TRBV5-1, the J call TRBJ2-4, with a tentative D call TRBD2 (5 bases). This CDR3 is 16 amino acids long. The germline gives CDR1 SGHRS, CDR2 YFSETQ. V was pared by 4 bases and J by 0 bases, with 14 bases between. CDR3 region: CASSEGSQLAKNIQYF. The DNA for the CDR3 is TGCGCCAGCAGCGAGGGTAGCCAGCTAGCCAAAAACATTCAGTACTTC.

The chain joins TRBV2 to TRBJ1-2, with TRBD1 as a possible D gene (5 bases). CDR3 size: 15 residues. CDR1 is SNHLY, CDR2 FYNNEI, per germline. The V end was cut by 4 bases, the J end by 2 bases, with 14 bases between. In DNA, the CDR3 is TGTGCCAGCAGTGTGCCAGGGCATAAGAACTATGGCTACACCTTC. Protein product: CASSVPGHKNYGYTF.

This clone was seen just once. The chain uses TRBV7-2 and TRBJ1-1; D possibly corresponds to TRBD1 (6 bases). CDR3 length equals 13 residues. V dropped 5 bases and J dropped 3 bases, with 10 bases sitting between them. Germline V gene data show CDR1 as SGHTA and CDR2 as FQGNSA. In DNA form, the CDR3 reads TGTGCCAGCAGCCTTTACAGGGACACTGAAGCTTTCTTT. Translated: CASSLYRDTEAFF.

This chain connects TRBV18 to TRBJ2-7; perhaps TRBD2 as D (5 bases). The germline V and J ends were trimmed by 1 base and 7 bases, with 11 bases remaining between them. Germline-derived CDR1 and CDR2 are KGHSH and LQKENI. The CDR3 length is 13 residues. The CDR3 protein is CASSPLPGKEQYF. CDR3 DNA sequence: TGTGCCAGCTCACCACTACCGGGGAAGGAGCAGTACTTC.

The chain carries TRBV3-1 (or the pseudogene TRBV3-2) and TRBJ2-1; 7 nucleotides agree with TRBD2. The CDR3 totals 16 residues. The germline V gene has CDR1 LGHDT and CDR2 YNNKEL (reference sequence). Trimming cost V 0 bases and J 6 bases; bases outside gene matches: 8. CDR3: CASSQDGAWGGNEQFF. The CDR3 region has the DNA TGTGCCAGCAGCCAAGATGGGGCTTGGGGGGGCAATGAGCAGTTCTTC.

This sequence joins TRBV11-2 and TRBJ2-5; perhaps TRBD1 as D (5 bases). With 1 base removed from V and 1 base from J, the gap between germline ends came to 10 bases. This CDR3 spans 15 amino acids. From germline, CDR1 is SGHAT and CDR2 FQNNGV. CDR3 protein: CASSLGSGPQETQYF. Written as DNA, the CDR3 is TGTGCCAGCAGCTTAGGATCAGGGCCCCAAGAGACCCAGTACTTC.

The chain uses TRBV7-8 and TRBJ2-5; a weak D match, TRBD1 (6 bases). The germline V gene has CDR1 SGHVS and CDR2 FQNEAQ. V gave up 5 bases and J gave up 5 bases, with 18 bases separating them. This CDR3 has 15 amino acids. The CDR3, as DNA: TGTGCCAGCAGCGCCCGACAGGCCGGGTTGGAGACCCAGTACTTC. Its protein is CASSARQAGLETQYF.

The chain couples TRBV11-2 to TRBJ2-1, with 7 bases matching TRBD2. This CDR3 is built from 13 residues. Germline trimming cut 1 base from V and 10 bases from J; bases unmatched to any gene: 4. Germline-derived CDR1 and CDR2 are SGHAT and FQNNGV. CDR3 residues: CASSLAGGGEQFF. The CDR3 coding sequence is TGTGCCAGCAGCTTAGCTGGGGGGGGAGAGCAGTTCTTC.

This clone was detected a few times. The chain combines TRBV5-6 with TRBJ1-4; no clear D. Germline V gives CDR1 SGHDT, CDR2 YYEEEE. This CDR3 has 13 residues. V gave up 1 base and J gave up 5 bases, with 6 bases separating them. CDR3 region: CASSLRGNEKLFF. In DNA form, the CDR3 reads TGTGCCAGCAGCTTGCGAGGGAATGAAAAACTGTTTTTT.

The rearrangement links TRBV6-2 or TRBV6-3 to TRBJ1-2; 8 bases agree with TRBD1. Trimming at V came to 5 bases and at J to 2 bases, leaving 7 bases not matched to a gene. The CDR3 runs 15 residues. Germline assignment: CDR1 MNHEY and CDR2 SVGEGT. In DNA, the CDR3 is TGTGCCAGCAGTCTGACAGGGGACCTAAACTATGGCTACACCTTC. Amino acid sequence: CASSLTGDLNYGYTF.

This clone came up a few times. V gene TRBV7-2 combines with J gene TRBJ2-7, with TRBD1 matching over 11 bases. This CDR3 comprises 15 residues. J gave up 4 bases and V 5 bases, and 7 bases lay outside the gene matches. Germline loops: CDR1 SGHTA, CDR2 FQGNSA. CDR3 in amino acids: CASSLGTGGWYEQYF. The CDR3 DNA is TGTGCCAGCAGCCTTGGGACAGGGGGTTGGTACGAGCAGTACTTC.

The chain links TRBV6-5 to TRBJ1-5; the match to TRBD1 covers 11 bases. The CDR3 runs 15 residues. CDR1 and CDR2 from the germline V gene are MNHEY and SVGAGI. V lost 10 bases, J lost 1 base, and 6 bases stayed unmatched. The CDR3 reads CATGQGAWSNQPQHF. In nucleotides, the CDR3 is TGTGCCACCGGACAGGGGGCTTGGAGCAATCAGCCCCAGCATTTT.

The rearrangement uses TRBV3-1 (or the pseudogene TRBV3-2) and TRBJ2-7; the match to TRBD1 covers 7 bases. Germline V gives CDR1 LGHDT, CDR2 YNNKEL (reference sequence). The V and J ends lost 0 bases and 5 bases, in that order; junction bases with no gene match: 10. The CDR3 is made up of 16 amino acids. As DNA, the CDR3 is TGTGCCAGCAGCCAAGATATCAGGACAGGATTTAACGAGCAGTACTTC. It translates to CASSQDIRTGFNEQYF.

The chain is built from TRBV7-9 and TRBJ2-2; D remains unclear. Germline CDR1 SEHNR, CDR2 FQNEAQ (reference sequence). V lost 8 bases and J lost 4, with 14 bases in between. The CDR3 is 14 residues long. CDR3 sequence reads: CASSEARRTGELFF. The DNA for the CDR3 is TGTGCCAGCTCCGAGGCGCGGCGCACCGGGGAGCTGTTTTTT. Full variable domain (outside the CDR3, taken from reference TRBV7-9 and TRBJ2-2): DTGVSQNPRHKITKRGQNVTFRCDPISEHNRLYWYRQTLGQGPEFLTYFQNEAQLEKSRLLSDRFSAERPKGSFSTLEIQRTEQGDSAMYLCASSEARRTGELFFGEGSRLTVL.

The chain has TRBV30 and TRBJ1-6, with D hard to call. Trimming pared 0 bases from V and 3 bases from J, leaving 9 bases between. Germline V gene sequence: CDR1 GTSNPN, CDR2 SVGIG (reference sequence). The CDR3 totals 15 residues. Here the CDR3 reads CAWSVLGSYNSPLHF. CDR3 nucleotides: TGTGCCTGGAGTGTCCTGGGGAGCTATAATTCACCCCTCCACTTT.

J is TRBJ2-7 and V is TRBV7-2; D ambiguous. Germline values: CDR1 SGHTA, CDR2 FQGNSA. Trimming took 3 bases from V and 1 from J, leaving 4 bases between them. The CDR3 has 12 amino acids. CDR3 coding DNA: TGTGCCAGCAGCTTTTCGTCCTACGAGCAGTACTTC. Protein product: CASSFSSYEQYF.

V is TRBV7-9 and J is TRBJ1-1; no definite D call. Germline-derived CDR1 and CDR2 are SEHNR and FQNEAQ (reference sequence). V was trimmed by 3 bases and J by 2 bases, leaving 10 bases between them. The CDR3 has 14 amino acids. CDR3 sequence: CASSFGQVNTEAFF. In nucleotides, the CDR3 is TGTGCCAGCAGCTTTGGCCAGGTAAACACTGAAGCTTTCTTT.

The genes are TRBV4-1 and TRBJ1-1, with 7 positions matching TRBD1. The junction had 8 bases not matched to a gene; V was cut back by 4 bases and J by 0 bases. CDR3 length: 16 amino acids. The germline V gene has CDR1 MGHRA and CDR2 YSYEKL. The CDR3 is CASSRGGGAVNTEAFF. The DNA of the CDR3 is TGCGCCAGCAGCCGTGGAGGGGGCGCGGTGAACACTGAAGCTTTCTTT.

The V and J genes are TRBV5-1 and TRBJ2-3, with TRBD2 as a possible D gene (7 bases). With 4 bases removed from V and 2 bases from J, the gap between germline ends came to 14 bases. This CDR3 has 15 residues. The germline V gene encodes CDR1 SGHRS and CDR2 YFSETQ. CDR3 protein: CASSSAGALTDTQYF. Here the CDR3 DNA reads TGCGCCAGCAGCAGCGCGGGGGCTCTCACAGATACGCAGTATTTT.

The V call is TRBV6-2 or TRBV6-3, the J call TRBJ1-2; D may be TRBD1 (6 bases). CDR1 MNHEY and CDR2 SVGEGT come from the germline V gene. CDR3 size: 14 residues. V was cut by 4 bases and J by 8 bases, with 17 bases left in between. The CDR3 protein is CASSSLGGLEGYTF. CDR3 nucleotide sequence: TGTGCCAGCAGTTCCCTCGGGGGGCTAGAAGGCTACACCTTC.